This T cell receptor (beta chain) originates from a study of cytomegalovirus exposure and HLA in healthy donors. The primer mix had 60 Vbeta and 13 Jbeta primers. TCRdb's copy holds only in-frame clones and misses some; the assay was immunoSEQ multiplex PCR. The table lists approximately 120,000 clones, around 78% of them singletons, with around 4% in the top ten. The CDR3 runs to 18 residues. The germline V gene encodes CDR1 SGDLS and CDR2 YYNGEE. V gave up 0 bases and J gave up 8 bases, with 23 bases separating them. The receptor was derived from a man aged 40-49 years in good health and CMV-seronegative. The rearrangement joins TRBV9 to TRBJ1-4, with D perhaps matching TRBD1 (5 bases). Specimen: PBMCs. Here the CDR3 reads CASSVAPGGAGPREKLFF. CDR3 nucleotides: TGTGCCAGCAGCGTAGCTCCGGGTGGGGCTGGGCCCCGCGAAAAACTGTTTTTT.